These T cell receptor beta chains were read from a single sample in a study of early T cells in non-severe SARS-CoV-2 infection. TCRdb re-called the 5' RACE reads with MiXCR, one entry per CDR3 protein. The sample includes 75,000 to 100,000 distinct CDR3 sequences, about 16% of them seen just once. Input material: whole blood. The receptors derive from an adult who was a healthcare worker with PCR-confirmed SARS-CoV-2 infection or an uninfected control (not recorded which). CDR3s include the opening cysteine and the closing phenylalanine or tryptophan. A D gene is named only where the DNA matches it firmly. Clone size is stated in some rows and not others, as once, few, many or a class when expanded.

v_gene	d_gene	j_gene	abundance	CDR3nt	CDR3aa
TRBV27	TRBD2	TRBJ2-1	few	TGTGCCAGCAGTTTAAAGGCTAGCGGGAGGGCCAGCGCTGAGCAGTTCTTC	CASSLKASGRASAEQFF
TRBV7-2	TRBD1	TRBJ1-1	NA	TGTGCCAGCAGCTTGACAGGGAGCACTGAAGCTTTCTTT	CASSLTGSTEAFF
TRBV7-2	NA	TRBJ2-7	many	TGTGCCAGCAGCTTCCTGGGTGGGGAGCAGTACTTC	CASSFLGGEQYF
TRBV29-1	NA	TRBJ2-2	few	TGCAGCGTTACGGTTTCCGGGGAGCTGTTTTTT	CSVTVSGELFF
TRBV6-4	NA	TRBJ2-6	few	TGTGCCAGCAGCGACACTGAGGGGGCCAACGTCCTGACTTTC	CASSDTEGANVLTF
TRBV27	TRBD1	TRBJ1-5	NA	TGTGCCAGCAGTTCGAGGACAGGCAGGGATCCCCAGCATTTT	CASSSRTGRDPQHF
TRBV19	TRBD1	TRBJ1-2	NA	TGTGCCAGTAGCCATGGGACAGCCCTACCGGGCTACACCTTC	CASSHGTALPGYTF
TRBV29-1	TRBD1	TRBJ2-7	few	TGCAGCGTATCCGGGACAGGGCGCAACGAGCAGTACTTC	CSVSGTGRNEQYF
TRBV7-9	TRBD1	TRBJ2-1	NA	TGTGCCAGCAGCCCAATACCGGGACAGGGGAACAATGAGCAGTTCTTC	CASSPIPGQGNNEQFF
TRBV4-3	NA	TRBJ1-3	NA	TGCGCCAGCAGCCAGACAAGGACAGCGCCACAAAACACCATATATTTT	CASSQTRTAPQNTIYF
TRBV7-2	NA	TRBJ2-5	NA	TGTGCCAGCAGCTTACTGGGGGGCGGGGCTCAAGAGACCCAGTACTTC	CASSLLGGGAQETQYF
TRBV7-9	TRBD2	TRBJ2-1	many	TGTGCCAGCAGCTTAGCGAACGGGAGGGCCTCTGACGATGAGCAGTTCTTC	CASSLANGRASDDEQFF
TRBV27	NA	TRBJ2-1	NA	TGTGCCAGCAGGGGTACTCTACTCTCCTACAATGAGCAGTTCTTC	CASRGTLLSYNEQFF
TRBV7-9	TRBD2	TRBJ2-3	NA	TGTGCCAGCAGCCTGCGGGGGACCACAGATACGCAGTATTTT	CASSLRGTTDTQYF
TRBV10-2	NA	TRBJ2-1	few	TGCGCCAGCCTACAGAGATTAAACAATGAGCAGTTCTTC	CASLQRLNNEQFF
TRBV5-1	TRBD1	TRBJ2-3	NA	TGCGCCAGCAGCCCCGGGACAGGGGAAGGAGATACGCAGTATTTT	CASSPGTGEGDTQYF
TRBV3-1	NA	TRBJ2-2	large	TGTGCCAGCAGCCCTTCGTGGTCCGGGTTTATTACCGGGGAGCTGTTTTTT	CASSPSWSGFITGELFF
TRBV28	NA	TRBJ1-2	NA	TGTGCCAGCAGCCTTGACAGAAAATATGGCTACACCTTC	CASSLDRKYGYTF
TRBV28	NA	TRBJ1-2	few	TGTGCCAGCGGGAGTGCAGGACGAGTCTATGGCTACACCTTC	CASGSAGRVYGYTF
TRBV7-2	NA	TRBJ1-1	many	TGTGCCAGCAGTTCAAGTCACCGGGCCCCGGCGACTGAAGCTTTCTTT	CASSSSHRAPATEAFF
TRBV20-1	NA	TRBJ2-7	NA	TGCAGTGCTATTGGGTTGAGCTACGAGCAGTACTTC	CSAIGLSYEQYF
TRBV5-1	TRBD1	TRBJ1-4	NA	TGCGCCAGCAGCAACGGACAGGGTCAGGAAAAACTGTTTTTT	CASSNGQGQEKLFF
TRBV12-3/TRBV12-4	NA	TRBJ2-7	few	TGTGCCAGCGGGGGATCGGGAAGGCAGTACTTC	CASGGSGRQYF
TRBV4-2	NA	TRBJ2-5	few	TGTGCCAGCAGCCAAGATCTCGACATTGAAGAGACCCAGTACTTC	CASSQDLDIEETQYF
TRBV7-8	NA	TRBJ2-7	NA	TGTGCCAGCGGGCCCAGGGGTCGATACGAGCAGTACTTC	CASGPRGRYEQYF
TRBV3-1	NA	TRBJ2-7	few	TGTGCCAGCAGCCAGCTGTCAGCCTACGAGCAGTACTTC	CASSQLSAYEQYF
TRBV5-6	NA	TRBJ2-7	NA	TGTGCCAGCAGCTTGGTTTCCGAGCAGTACTTC	CASSLVSEQYF
TRBV9	NA	TRBJ1-2	few	TGTGCCAGCAGCGTCGCGGGCCCCTTCTATGGCTACACCTTC	CASSVAGPFYGYTF
TRBV6-5	TRBD2	TRBJ2-5	NA	TGTGCCAGCAGAGGGACTAGCGGGAGGGATGCCTTGGAGACCCAGTACTTC	CASRGTSGRDALETQYF
TRBV7-9	NA	TRBJ1-4	many	TGTGCCAGCAGCCCGATGGAGTACACTAATGAAAAACTGTTTTTT	CASSPMEYTNEKLFF
TRBV28	NA	TRBJ2-7	NA	TGTGCCAGCAGTTTAGAGGGGACCTCCTACGAGCAGTACTTC	CASSLEGTSYEQYF
TRBV20-1	NA	TRBJ1-3	many	TGCAGTGCTAGTAATCGACAGGACACAGGAAACACCATATATTTT	CSASNRQDTGNTIYF
TRBV12-3/TRBV12-4	TRBD1	TRBJ1-1	NA	TGTGCCAGCAGCCGACAGGGGCGGGCTTTCTTT	CASSRQGRAFF
TRBV7-3	NA	TRBJ1-1	once	TGTGCCAGCAGCTTAGGGGCGTACACTGAAGCTTTCTTT	CASSLGAYTEAFF
TRBV9	TRBD2	TRBJ2-2	many	TGTGCCAGCAGCGTAGGAATAGGACTAGCGGGAAACACCGGGGAGCTGTTTTTT	CASSVGIGLAGNTGELFF
TRBV3-1	TRBD1	TRBJ1-5	many	TGTGCCAGCAGCCAAGAACATCCGGGACAGAACAATCAGCCCCAGCATTTT	CASSQEHPGQNNQPQHF
TRBV7-8	TRBD2	TRBJ2-3	many	TGTGCCAGCCTCAAAGCGGGGATAACAGATACGCAGTATTTT	CASLKAGITDTQYF
TRBV7-6	NA	TRBJ2-3	few	TGTGCCAGCAGCTGGGACACCACAGATACGCAGTATTTT	CASSWDTTDTQYF
TRBV6-2/TRBV6-3	NA	TRBJ2-3	few	TGTGCCAGCAGTTCCCCCCGGAGGTCGCAGTATTTT	CASSSPRRSQYF
TRBV11-3	NA	TRBJ2-1	NA	TGTGCCAGCAGCTTAGGAGGGTCTCCTAATGAGCAGTTCTTC	CASSLGGSPNEQFF
TRBV20-1	NA	TRBJ2-1	few	TGCAGTGCCTCTGGGAGGAGGGGTCGGCTCTACAATGAGCAGTTCTTC	CSASGRRGRLYNEQFF
TRBV7-2	TRBD2	TRBJ2-3	NA	TGTGCCAGCAGCCATAGCGGGAAGGATACGCAGTATTTT	CASSHSGKDTQYF
TRBV7-2	NA	TRBJ2-7	NA	TGTGCCAGCAGCTTAGGGGGGGTAACCTACGAGCAGTACTTC	CASSLGGVTYEQYF
TRBV29-1	NA	TRBJ2-7	few	TGCAGCGTTGAGCTTGGGGACTTGCAGTACTTC	CSVELGDLQYF
TRBV6-2/TRBV6-3	NA	TRBJ1-1	few	TGTGCCAGCAGTCAGACACAGGGCCGAACTTTCTTT	CASSQTQGRTFF
TRBV5-5	NA	TRBJ2-1	few	TGTGCCAGCAGCCAGGTACTAGGGTTCCATGAGCAGTTCTTC	CASSQVLGFHEQFF
TRBV4-1	TRBD2	TRBJ2-3	few	TGCGCCAGCAGCCAACAGCGGGGCCTCCGTTCGACGCAGTATTTT	CASSQQRGLRSTQYF
TRBV28	NA	TRBJ2-7	NA	TGTGCCAGCGGAACCTACGAGCAGTACTTC	CASGTYEQYF
TRBV28	TRBD2	TRBJ2-5	NA	TGTGCCAGCAGTTTCACTAGCGGGAGGGCCCAAGAGACCCAGTACTTC	CASSFTSGRAQETQYF
TRBV12-3/TRBV12-4	NA	TRBJ2-3	few	TGTGCCAGCAGTTGGACCCCCGCTACGCAGTATTTT	CASSWTPATQYF
TRBV2	TRBD2	TRBJ2-3	few	TGTGCCTCCTCTCCGGGAGGTAGTACGCAGTATTTT	CASSPGGSTQYF
TRBV7-9	NA	TRBJ1-6	NA	TGTGCCAGCAGCGGGCCCCGTAATTCACCCCTCCACTTT	CASSGPRNSPLHF
TRBV5-5	NA	TRBJ2-3	NA	TGTGCCAGCAGCTCCGGGACAAACACAGATACGCAGTATTTT	CASSSGTNTDTQYF
TRBV7-6	TRBD2	TRBJ2-1	many	TGTGCCAGCAGCTCCCTAGTGGCGGGAGTGTTCAATGAGCAGTTCTTC	CASSSLVAGVFNEQFF